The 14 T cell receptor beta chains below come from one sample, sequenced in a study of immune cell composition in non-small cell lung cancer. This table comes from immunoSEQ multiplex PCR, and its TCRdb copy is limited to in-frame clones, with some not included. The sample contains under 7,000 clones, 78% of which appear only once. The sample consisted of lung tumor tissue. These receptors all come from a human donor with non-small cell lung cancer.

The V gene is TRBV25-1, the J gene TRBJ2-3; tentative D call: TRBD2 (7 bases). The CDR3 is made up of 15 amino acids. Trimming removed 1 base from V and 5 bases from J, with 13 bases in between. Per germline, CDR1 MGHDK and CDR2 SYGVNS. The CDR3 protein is CASSEWGGRGDTQYF. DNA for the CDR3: TGTGCCAGCAGTGAATGGGGGGGGCGGGGAGATACGCAGTATTTT.

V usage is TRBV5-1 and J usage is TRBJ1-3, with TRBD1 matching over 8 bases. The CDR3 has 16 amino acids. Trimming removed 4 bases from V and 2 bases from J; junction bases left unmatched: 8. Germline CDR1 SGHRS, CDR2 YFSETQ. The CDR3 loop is CASSVAGTGPGNTIYF. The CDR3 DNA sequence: TGCGCCAGCAGCGTAGCAGGGACAGGCCCTGGAAACACCATATATTTT.

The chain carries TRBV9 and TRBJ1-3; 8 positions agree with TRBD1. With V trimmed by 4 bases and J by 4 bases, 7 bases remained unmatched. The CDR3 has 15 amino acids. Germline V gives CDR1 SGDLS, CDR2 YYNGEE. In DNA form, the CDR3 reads TGTGCCAGCAGCCCCAGGACAGGGATAGGAAACACCATATATTTT. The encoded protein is CASSPRTGIGNTIYF.

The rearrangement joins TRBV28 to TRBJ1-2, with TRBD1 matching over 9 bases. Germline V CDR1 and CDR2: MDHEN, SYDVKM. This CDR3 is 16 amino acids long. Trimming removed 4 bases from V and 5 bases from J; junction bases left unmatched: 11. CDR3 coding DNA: TGTGCCAGCAGTTCCGGGACAGGGCTATTCGGGTATGGCTACACCTTC. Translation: CASSSGTGLFGYGYTF.

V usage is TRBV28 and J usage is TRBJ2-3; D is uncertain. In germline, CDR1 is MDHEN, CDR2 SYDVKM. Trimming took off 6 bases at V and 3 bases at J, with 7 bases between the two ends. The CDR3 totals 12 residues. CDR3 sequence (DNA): TGTGCCAGCAGCTCCCCGACAGATACGCAGTATTTT. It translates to CASSSPTDTQYF. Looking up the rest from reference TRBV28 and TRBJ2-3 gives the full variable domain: DVKVTQSSRYLVKRTGEKVFLECVQDMDHENMFWYRQDPGLGLRLIYFSYDVKMKEKGDIPEGYSVSREKKERFSLILESASTNQTSMYLCASSSPTDTQYFGPGTRLTVL.

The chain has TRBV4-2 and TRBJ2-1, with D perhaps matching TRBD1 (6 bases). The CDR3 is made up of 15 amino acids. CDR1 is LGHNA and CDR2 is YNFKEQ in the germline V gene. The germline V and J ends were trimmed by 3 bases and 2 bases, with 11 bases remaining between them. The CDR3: CASSQPGHTYNEQFF. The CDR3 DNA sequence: TGTGCCAGCAGCCAGCCGGGACACACCTACAATGAGCAGTTCTTC.

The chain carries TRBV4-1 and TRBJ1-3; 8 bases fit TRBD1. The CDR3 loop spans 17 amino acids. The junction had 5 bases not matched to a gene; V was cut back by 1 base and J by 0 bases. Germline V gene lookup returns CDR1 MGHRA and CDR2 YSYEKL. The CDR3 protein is CASSQAGQGLSGNTIYF. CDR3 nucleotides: TGCGCCAGCAGCCAAGCCGGACAGGGCCTCTCTGGAAACACCATATATTTT.

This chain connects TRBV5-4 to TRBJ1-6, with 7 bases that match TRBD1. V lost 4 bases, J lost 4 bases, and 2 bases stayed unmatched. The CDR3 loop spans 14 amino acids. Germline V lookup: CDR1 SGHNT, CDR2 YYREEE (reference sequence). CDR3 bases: TGTGCCAGCAGCGGGACAGATTATAATTCACCCCTCCACTTT. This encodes CASSGTDYNSPLHF.

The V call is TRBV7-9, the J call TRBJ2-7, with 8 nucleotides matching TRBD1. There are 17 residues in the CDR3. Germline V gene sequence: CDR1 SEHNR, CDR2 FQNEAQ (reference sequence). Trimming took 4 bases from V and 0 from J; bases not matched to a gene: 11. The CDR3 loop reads CASSSTARGLSSYEQYF. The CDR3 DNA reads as TGTGCCAGCAGCTCAACGGCCAGGGGGCTCAGCTCCTACGAGCAGTACTTC.

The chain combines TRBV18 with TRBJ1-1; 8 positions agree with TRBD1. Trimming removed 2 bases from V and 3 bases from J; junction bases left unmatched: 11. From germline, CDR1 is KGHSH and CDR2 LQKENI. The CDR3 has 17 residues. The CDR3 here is CASSPTPLQGGDTEAFF. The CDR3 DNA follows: TGTGCCAGCTCACCAACGCCCCTACAGGGGGGAGACACTGAAGCTTTCTTT.

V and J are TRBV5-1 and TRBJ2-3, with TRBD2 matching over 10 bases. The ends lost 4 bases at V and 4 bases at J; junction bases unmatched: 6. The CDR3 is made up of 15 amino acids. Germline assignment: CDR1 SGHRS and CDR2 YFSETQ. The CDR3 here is CASSPGLAAADTQYF. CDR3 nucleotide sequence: TGCGCCAGCAGCCCTGGACTAGCGGCAGCAGATACGCAGTATTTT.

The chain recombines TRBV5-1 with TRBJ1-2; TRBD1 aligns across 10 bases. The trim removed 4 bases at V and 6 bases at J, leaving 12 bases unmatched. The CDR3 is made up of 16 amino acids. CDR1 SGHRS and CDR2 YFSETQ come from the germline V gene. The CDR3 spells CASSPSPGDRGHGYTF. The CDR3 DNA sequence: TGCGCCAGCAGCCCGAGCCCCGGGGACAGGGGCCATGGCTACACCTTC.

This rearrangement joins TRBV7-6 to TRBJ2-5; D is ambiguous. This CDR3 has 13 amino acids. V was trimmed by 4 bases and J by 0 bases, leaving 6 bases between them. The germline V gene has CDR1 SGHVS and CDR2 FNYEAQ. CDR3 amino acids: CASSSPYQETQYF. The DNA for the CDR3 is TGTGCCAGCAGCTCCCCGTACCAAGAGACCCAGTACTTC.

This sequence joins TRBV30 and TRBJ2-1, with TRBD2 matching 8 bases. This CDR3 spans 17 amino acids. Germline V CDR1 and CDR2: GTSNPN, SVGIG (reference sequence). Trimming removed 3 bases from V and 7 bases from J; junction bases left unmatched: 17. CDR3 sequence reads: CAWSPGRAGGSRNEQFF. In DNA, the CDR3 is TGTGCCTGGAGCCCTGGTAGGGCGGGAGGTTCACGGAATGAGCAGTTCTTC.